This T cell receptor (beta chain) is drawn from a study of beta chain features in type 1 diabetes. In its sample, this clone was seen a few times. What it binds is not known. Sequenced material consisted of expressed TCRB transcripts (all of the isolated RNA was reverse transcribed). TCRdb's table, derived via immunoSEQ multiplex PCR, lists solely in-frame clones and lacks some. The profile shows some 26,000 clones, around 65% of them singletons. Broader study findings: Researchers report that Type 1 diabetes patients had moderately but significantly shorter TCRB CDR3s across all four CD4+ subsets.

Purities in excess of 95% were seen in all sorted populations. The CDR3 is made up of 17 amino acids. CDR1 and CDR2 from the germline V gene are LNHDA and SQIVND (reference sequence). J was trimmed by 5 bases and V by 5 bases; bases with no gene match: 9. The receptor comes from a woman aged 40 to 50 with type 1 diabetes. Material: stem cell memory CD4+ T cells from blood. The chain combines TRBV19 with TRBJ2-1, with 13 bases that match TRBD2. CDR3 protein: CASSPQGGTSGNNEQFF. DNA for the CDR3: TGTGCCAGTAGTCCTCAGGGCGGGACTAGCGGGAACAATGAGCAGTTCTTC.